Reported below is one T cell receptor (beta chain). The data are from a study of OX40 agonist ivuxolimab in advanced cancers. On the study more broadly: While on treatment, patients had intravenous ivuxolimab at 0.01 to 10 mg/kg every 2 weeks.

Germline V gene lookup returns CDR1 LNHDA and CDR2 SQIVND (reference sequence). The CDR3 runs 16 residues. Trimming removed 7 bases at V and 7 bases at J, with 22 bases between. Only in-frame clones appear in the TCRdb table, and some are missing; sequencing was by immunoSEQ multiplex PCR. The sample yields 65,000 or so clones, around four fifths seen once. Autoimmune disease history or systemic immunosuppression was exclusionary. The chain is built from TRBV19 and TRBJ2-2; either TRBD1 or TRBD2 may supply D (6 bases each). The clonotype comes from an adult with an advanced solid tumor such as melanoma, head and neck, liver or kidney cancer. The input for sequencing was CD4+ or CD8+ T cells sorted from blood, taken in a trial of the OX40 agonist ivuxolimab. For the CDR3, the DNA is TGTGCCAGTACCAGATGGAGGGGCGAGGGGGTCGGGGAGCTGTTTTTT. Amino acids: CASTRWRGEGVGELFF. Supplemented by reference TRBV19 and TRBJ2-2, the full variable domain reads DGGITQSPKYLFRKEGQNVTLSCEQNLNHDAMYWYRQDPGQGLRLIYYSQIVNDFQKGDIAEGYSVSREKKESFPLTVTSAQKNPTAFYLCASTRWRGEGVGELFFGEGSRLTVL.